The 21 T cell receptor beta chains in this list originate from one sample, sequenced in a study of T cell responses to AZD1222 COVID-19 vaccine. Assay: immunoSEQ multiplex PCR; the TCRdb copy retains only in-frame clones and omits some. The sample carries approximately 120,000 clones, 87% recorded once. Sequenced material: peripheral blood, taken on day 0 of AZD1222 vaccination. The receptors were sampled from an adult in good health.

This chain joins TRBV10-3 and TRBJ2-3; 12 bases match TRBD2. After removal of 6 bases from V and 6 bases from J, the junction contained 7 bases not matched to a gene. The V gene's germline CDR1 is ENHRY and CDR2 SYGVKD. CDR3 length: 15 amino acids. The CDR3 DNA reads TGTGCCATCAGCGCTAGCGGGGGGGCATACGATACGCAGTATTTT. Its translation: CAISASGGAYDTQYF.

The V and J genes are TRBV5-6 and TRBJ2-7; no clear D. The germline V gene has CDR1 SGHDT and CDR2 YYEEEE. This CDR3 contains 14 residues. V shed 2 bases and J shed 4 bases, with 13 bases lying between them. The CDR3, as DNA: TGTGCCAGCAGCTTAGGGTCCCTCGGGTACGAGCAGTACTTC. Protein: CASSLGSLGYEQYF.

V gene TRBV27 combines with J gene TRBJ2-1; 10 positions agree with TRBD2. Trimming took 6 bases from V and 4 from J; bases not matched to a gene: 21. The CDR3 loop spans 20 amino acids. CDR1 is MNHEY and CDR2 is SMNVEV in the germline V gene (reference sequence). CDR3 sequence: CASSLTGTSAYQQGYNEQFF. The DNA of the CDR3 is TGTGCCAGCAGCCTAACCGGGACTAGCGCTTACCAACAGGGGTACAATGAGCAGTTCTTC.

As DNA, the CDR3 is TGTGCCAGCTATACAGGGAATATTTCACCCCTCCACTTT. Protein sequence: CASYTGNISPLHF. This chain connects TRBV28 to TRBJ1-6; weak D call: TRBD1 (6 bases). CDR3 length equals 13 residues. Trimming pared 8 bases from V and 9 bases from J, leaving 14 bases between. Germline CDR1 MDHEN, CDR2 SYDVKM.

This rearrangement joins TRBV5-1 to TRBJ2-3; D gene uncertain. The CDR3 contains 16 residues. Trimming stripped 4 bases from V and 2 bases from J, with 17 bases between. In germline, CDR1 is SGHRS, CDR2 YFSETQ. CDR3 coding DNA: TGCGCCAGCAGCGCCTCGGCCAGTCTGGTCACAGATACGCAGTATTTT. This gives the protein CASSASASLVTDTQYF.

This clone was counted a few times. This chain connects TRBV23-1 to TRBJ2-4, with D possibly called TRBD1 or TRBD2 (6 bases each). TRBV23-1 is classed as an ORF, of uncertain function. The CDR3 spans 17 residues. V was clipped by 8 bases and J by 0 bases, with 20 bases between them. The CDR3 loop reads CASPQGGNLLAKNIQYF. DNA of the CDR3: TGCGCCAGCCCCCAAGGGGGGAATCTTCTAGCCAAAAACATTCAGTACTTC.

The gene calls are TRBV25-1 and TRBJ2-5, with D tentatively TRBD2 (5 bases). This CDR3 region has 13 residues. Germline V gene data show CDR1 as MGHDK and CDR2 as SYGVNS. V was pared by 6 bases and J by 4 bases, with 12 bases between. CDR3 sequence (DNA): TGTGCCAGCAGGTCTAGCCCCCGAGAGACCCAGTACTTC. Protein: CASRSSPRETQYF.

The table lists this clone with a few counts. CDR3 protein: CASSLARSRRRQNYGYTF. CDR3 nucleotide sequence: TGTGCCAGCAGCTTAGCAAGGTCGAGGAGACGGCAAAACTATGGCTACACCTTC. The V and J genes are TRBV7-8 and TRBJ1-2; the D is unclear. Looked up from germline, CDR1 is SGHVS and CDR2 is FQNEAQ. This CDR3 spans 18 amino acids. V lost 0 bases to trimming and J lost 2 bases, with 19 bases between them.

This chain connects TRBV7-2 to TRBJ1-1; D is uncertain. The CDR3 contains 13 residues. The V and J ends lost 3 bases and 1 base respectively, with 6 bases between them. Germline CDR1 reads SGHTA; CDR2 reads FQGNSA. In nucleotides, the CDR3 is TGTGCCAGCAGCTTCCCTCCGAACACTGAAGCTTTCTTT. As protein: CASSFPPNTEAFF.

J is TRBJ2-1 and V is TRBV5-6; D remains ambiguous. Trimming shortened V by 1 base and J by 0 bases, and 8 bases separated the two germline ends. The CDR3 totals 15 residues. CDR1 SGHDT and CDR2 YYEEEE come from the germline V gene. The CDR3 DNA sequence: TGTGCCAGCAGCTTGTTTGGAAGCTCCTACAATGAGCAGTTCTTC. Translated, it gives CASSLFGSSYNEQFF. Full variable domain (missing parts from reference TRBV5-6 and TRBJ2-1): DAGVTQSPTHLIKTRGQQVTLRCSPKSGHDTVSWYQQALGQGPQFIFQYYEEEERQRGNFPDRFSGHQFPNYSSELNVNALLLGDSALYLCASSLFGSSYNEQFFGPGTRLTVL.

The chain is built from TRBV25-1 and TRBJ2-5, with D unclear. Germline loops: CDR1 MGHDK, CDR2 SYGVNS. V dropped 1 base and J dropped 5 bases, with 11 bases sitting between them. This CDR3 contains 14 residues. The CDR3 is CASSELTETETQYF. The DNA for the CDR3 is TGTGCCAGCAGTGAATTAACCGAGACGGAGACCCAGTACTTC.

This clone was counted only a few times. V gene TRBV28 combines with J gene TRBJ2-7, with D hard to call. CDR1 is MDHEN and CDR2 is SYDVKM in the germline V gene. The CDR3 sequence is 12 residues long. V lost 3 bases and J 5 bases, leaving 8 bases between the germline ends. CDR3 sequence reads: CASSFSSDEQYF. CDR3 coding DNA: TGTGCCAGCAGTTTTTCGTCCGACGAGCAGTACTTC. The full variable domain, rest sourced from reference TRBV28 and TRBJ2-7, is DVKVTQSSRYLVKRTGEKVFLECVQDMDHENMFWYRQDPGLGLRLIYFSYDVKMKEKGDIPEGYSVSREKKERFSLILESASTNQTSMYLCASSFSSDEQYFGPGTRLTVT.

The genes are TRBV4-1 and TRBJ2-1; 9 positions agree with TRBD2. This CDR3 contains 19 residues. CDR1 is MGHRA, CDR2 YSYEKL, per germline. With 1 base clipped from V and 0 bases from J, the junction kept 10 bases outside the gene matches. CDR3 loop: CASSQGDLAGIGSYNEQFF. The CDR3 DNA is TGCGCCAGCAGCCAAGGTGATCTAGCGGGGATTGGCTCCTACAATGAGCAGTTCTTC.

The gene calls are TRBV7-9 and TRBJ2-3, with 10 bases aligning to TRBD2. V dropped 1 base and J dropped 10; count of bases not matched to a gene: 5. Germline V gives CDR1 SEHNR, CDR2 FQNEAQ (reference sequence). The length of the CDR3 is 14 residues. CDR3 region: CASSLESSGSPQYF. CDR3 bases: TGTGCCAGCAGCTTAGAGTCTAGCGGGAGCCCGCAGTATTTT.

With respect to this clone: The sample contains more than one DNA sequence encoding this CDR3. The chain uses TRBV28 and TRBJ1-6; possible D gene TRBD1, 6 bases. The length of the CDR3 is 12 residues. Trimming took off 5 bases at V and 10 bases at J, with 9 bases between the two ends. Per germline, CDR1 MDHEN and CDR2 SYDVKM. The CDR3 protein is CASSQGYSPLHF. CDR3 DNA: TGTGCCAGCAGTCAGGGGTACTCACCCCTCCACTTT.

The V call is TRBV3-1 (or the pseudogene TRBV3-2), the J call TRBJ1-1; D unresolved. The V end was cut by 1 base, the J end by 5 bases, with 8 bases between. Germline CDR1 reads LGHDT; CDR2 reads YNNKEL (reference sequence). The CDR3 sequence is 13 residues long. CDR3 region: CASSQVGLTEAFF. For the CDR3, the DNA is TGTGCCAGCAGCCAAGTCGGTCTGACTGAAGCTTTCTTT.

V is TRBV6-5 and J is TRBJ1-6; 7 nucleotides line up with TRBD1. CDR3 length: 14 amino acids. Looked up from germline, CDR1 is MNHEY and CDR2 is SVGAGI. V lost 6 bases and J lost 3; bases outside the gene matches: 2. Here the CDR3 reads CASSRDSYNSPLHF. The DNA for the CDR3 is TGTGCCAGCAGCCGGGACAGCTATAATTCACCCCTCCACTTT.

V gene TRBV6-2 or TRBV6-3 combines with J gene TRBJ1-1; no reliable D call. CDR1 is MNHEY, CDR2 SVGEGT, per germline. V was shortened by 4 bases and J by 4 bases, with 4 bases between the two germline ends. The CDR3 loop spans 11 amino acids. CDR3 in DNA: TGTGCCAGCAGTTTTGGCACTGAAGCTTTCTTT. Protein: CASSFGTEAFF.

The gene calls are TRBV19 and TRBJ2-4; TRBD2 might be the D (6 bases). The ends were cut back, 5 bases at V and 5 bases at J, with 13 bases in the middle. In germline, CDR1 is LNHDA, CDR2 SQIVND (reference sequence). The CDR3 is made up of 14 amino acids. CDR3 sequence (DNA): TGTGCCAGTAGTTTGATAGGGGAGGAAAACATTCAGTACTTC. Translating it yields CASSLIGEENIQYF.

On this clone: Other DNA sequences in this sample translate to the same CDR3. The chain carries TRBV19 and TRBJ2-1; D might be TRBD1 (5 bases). The CDR3 has 15 amino acids. Trimming left V 1 base short and J 2 bases short, with 9 bases between. Per the germline V gene, CDR1 is LNHDA and CDR2 is SQIVND (reference sequence). The DNA for the CDR3 is TGTGCCAGTAGTATAGGTCAGGGAACCTACAATGAGCAGTTCTTC. As protein: CASSIGQGTYNEQFF.

The genes are TRBV3-1 (or the pseudogene TRBV3-2) and TRBJ2-7, with D possibly matching TRBD1 (6 bases). This CDR3 contains 16 residues. Germline values: CDR1 LGHDT, CDR2 YNNKEL (reference sequence). Trimming removed 4 bases from V and 0 bases from J, with 16 bases in between. The CDR3 here is CASSLEPGDNSYEQYF. In nucleotides, the CDR3 is TGTGCCAGCAGCCTTGAACCCGGGGACAACTCCTACGAGCAGTACTTC.